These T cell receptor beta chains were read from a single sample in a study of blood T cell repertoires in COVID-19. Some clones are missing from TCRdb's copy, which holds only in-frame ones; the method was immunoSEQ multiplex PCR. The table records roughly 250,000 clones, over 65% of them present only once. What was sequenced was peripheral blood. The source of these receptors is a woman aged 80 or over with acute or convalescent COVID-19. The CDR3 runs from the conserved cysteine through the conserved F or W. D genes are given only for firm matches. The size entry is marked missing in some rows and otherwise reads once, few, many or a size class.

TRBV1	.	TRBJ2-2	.	TGCACCAGCAGCCAAGCCCAAAGACAGGGAGGAGGGGAGCTGTTTTTT	CTSSQAQRQGGGELFF
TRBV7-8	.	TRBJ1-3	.	TGTGCCAGCAGCTTACTTCGGAGCTCTGGAAACACCATATATTTT	CASSLLRSSGNTIYF
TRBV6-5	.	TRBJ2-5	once	TGTGCCAGCAGTTACCTTGAGACCCAGTACTTC	CASSYLETQYF
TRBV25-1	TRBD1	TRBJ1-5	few	TGTGCCAGCAGTGAGGACTTAAAGACAGGGTATAGCAATCAGCCCCAGCATTTT	CASSEDLKTGYSNQPQHF
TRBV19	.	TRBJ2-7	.	TGTGCCAGTAGTCCCAGACAGAGCTACGAGCAGTACTTC	CASSPRQSYEQYF
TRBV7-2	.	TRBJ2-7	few	TGTGCCAGCAGCTCAACCGGGACTCCCTACGAGCAGTACTTC	CASSSTGTPYEQYF
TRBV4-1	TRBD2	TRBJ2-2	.	TGCGCCAGCAGCCAAACTAGCGGGAGGCGGTTGACGAACACCGGGGAGCTGTTTTTT	CASSQTSGRRLTNTGELFF
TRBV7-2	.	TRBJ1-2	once	TGTGCCAGCAGCTTGAAGGGGACTTATGGCTACACCTTC	CASSLKGTYGYTF
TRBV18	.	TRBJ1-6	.	TGTGCCAGCTCAAAATCCAGGGCGAATTCACCCCTCCACTTT	CASSKSRANSPLHF
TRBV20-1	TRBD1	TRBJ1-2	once	TGCAGTGCTAGTCCCGGGACAGGGACCTATGGCTACACCTTC	CSASPGTGTYGYTF
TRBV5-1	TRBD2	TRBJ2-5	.	TGCGCCAGCAGCTTGGAGCCAGCGGGAGCCGGGGAGACCCAGTACTTC	CASSLEPAGAGETQYF
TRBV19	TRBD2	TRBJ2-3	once	TGTGCCAGTAGTATTTTGCGGTGGCGGGAGAGCACAGATACGCAGTATTTT	CASSILRWRESTDTQYF
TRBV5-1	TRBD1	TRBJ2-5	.	TGCGCCAGCAGCTTGGGACAGGGAGAGACCCAGTACTTC	CASSLGQGETQYF
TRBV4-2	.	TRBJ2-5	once	TGTGCCAGCAGCCAAGATTCGACTAGGTTGGGGGAGACCCAGTACTTC	CASSQDSTRLGETQYF
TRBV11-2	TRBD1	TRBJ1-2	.	TGTGCCAGCAGCATCGACAGGGTTGGCTACACCTTC	CASSIDRVGYTF
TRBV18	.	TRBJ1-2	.	TGTGCCAGCTCACCCCGGGAGGGCCACACCTTC	CASSPREGHTF
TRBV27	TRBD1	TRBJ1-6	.	TGTGCCAGCAGACGGACAGGGGTTGAGGAAAATTCACCCCTCCACTTT	CASRRTGVEENSPLHF
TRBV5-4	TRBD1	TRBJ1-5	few	TGTGCCAGCAGCTTGGGAGGACAGGGCAATCAGCCCCAGCATTTT	CASSLGGQGNQPQHF
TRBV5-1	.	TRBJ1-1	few	TGCGCCAGCAGCTTGGGCCAGGGCGCTATGAACACTGAAGCTTTCTTT	CASSLGQGAMNTEAFF
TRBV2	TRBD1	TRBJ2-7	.	TGTGCCAGTTTAAGGACAGGTAGCTCCTACGAGCAGTACTTC	CASLRTGSSYEQYF
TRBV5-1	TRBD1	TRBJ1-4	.	TGCGCCAGCAGCTTGGAGTGGACAGGGGAGATAGAAAAACTGTTTTTT	CASSLEWTGEIEKLFF
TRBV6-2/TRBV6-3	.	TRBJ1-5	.	TGTGCCAGCAGTATCACAGGTTATTTTAGCAATCAGCCCCAGCATTTT	CASSITGYFSNQPQHF
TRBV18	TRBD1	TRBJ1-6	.	TGTGCCAGCTCACAGACAGGGGGCCTCTATAATTCACCCCTCCACTTT	CASSQTGGLYNSPLHF